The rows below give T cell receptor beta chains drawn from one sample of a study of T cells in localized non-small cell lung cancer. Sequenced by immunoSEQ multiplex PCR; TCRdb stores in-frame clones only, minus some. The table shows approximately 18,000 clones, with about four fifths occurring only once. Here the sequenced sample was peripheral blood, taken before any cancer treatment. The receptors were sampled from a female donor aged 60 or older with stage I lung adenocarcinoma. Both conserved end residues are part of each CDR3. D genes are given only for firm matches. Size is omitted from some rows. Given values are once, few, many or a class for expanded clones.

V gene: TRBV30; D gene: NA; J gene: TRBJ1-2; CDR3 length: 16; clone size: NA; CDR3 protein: CAWSKIMGFPLEGYTF; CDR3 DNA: TGTGCCTGGAGTAAAATAATGGGTTTCCCTCTAGAAGGCTACACCTTC
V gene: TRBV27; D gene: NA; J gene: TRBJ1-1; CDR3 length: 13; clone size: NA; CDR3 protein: CASSSRVGTEAFF; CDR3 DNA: TGTGCCAGCAGCTCTAGGGTCGGCACTGAAGCTTTCTTT
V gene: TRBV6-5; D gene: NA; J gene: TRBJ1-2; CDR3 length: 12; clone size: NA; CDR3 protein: CASSYNGNGYTF; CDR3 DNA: TGTGCCAGCAGTTATAATGGAAACGGCTACACCTTC
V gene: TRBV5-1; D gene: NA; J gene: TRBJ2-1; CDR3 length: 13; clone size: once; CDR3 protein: CASSFTLNNEQFF; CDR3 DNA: TGCGCCAGCAGCTTTACGCTGAACAATGAGCAGTTCTTC
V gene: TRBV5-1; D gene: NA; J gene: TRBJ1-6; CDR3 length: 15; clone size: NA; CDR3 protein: CASSLEWGGNSPLHF; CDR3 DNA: TGCGCCAGCAGCTTGGAGTGGGGAGGTAATTCACCCCTCCACTTT
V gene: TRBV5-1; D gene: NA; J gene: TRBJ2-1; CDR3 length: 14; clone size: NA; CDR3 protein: CASSFLTLSNEQFF; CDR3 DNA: TGCGCCAGCAGCTTCTTAACGCTGAGCAATGAGCAGTTCTTC
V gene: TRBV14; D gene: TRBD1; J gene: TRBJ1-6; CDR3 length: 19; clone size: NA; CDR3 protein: CASSSLSFRTGGKGSPLHF; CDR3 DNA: TGTGCCAGCAGTTCTCTTTCCTTCCGGACAGGCGGCAAAGGTTCACCCCTCCACTTT
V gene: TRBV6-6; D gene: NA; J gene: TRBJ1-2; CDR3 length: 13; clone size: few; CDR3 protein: CASSYTGPYGYTF; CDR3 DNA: TGTGCCAGCAGTTATACCGGACCCTATGGCTACACCTTC
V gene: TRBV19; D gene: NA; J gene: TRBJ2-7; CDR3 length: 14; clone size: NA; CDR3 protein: CASSILDGEYEQYF; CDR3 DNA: TGTGCCAGTAGTATATTGGACGGGGAATACGAGCAGTACTTC
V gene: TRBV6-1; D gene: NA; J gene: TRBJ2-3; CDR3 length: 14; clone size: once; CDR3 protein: CASSELTSTDTQYF; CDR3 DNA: TGTGCCAGCAGTGAACTCACTAGCACAGATACGCAGTATTTT
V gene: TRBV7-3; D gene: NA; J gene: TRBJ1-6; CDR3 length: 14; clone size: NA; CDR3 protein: CASSPRPSGSPLHF; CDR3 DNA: TGTGCCAGCAGCCCTCGACCCTCGGGGTCACCCCTCCACTTT
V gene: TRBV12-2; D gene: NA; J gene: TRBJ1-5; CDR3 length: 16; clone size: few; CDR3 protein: CASRHLDRGDNQPQHF; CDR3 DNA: TGTGCAAGTCGCCATCTTGACAGGGGAGACAATCAGCCCCAGCATTTT
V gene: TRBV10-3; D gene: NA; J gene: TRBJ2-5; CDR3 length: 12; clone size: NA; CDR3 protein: CAISESEQTQYF; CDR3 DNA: TGTGCCATCAGTGAGTCGGAGCAGACCCAGTACTTC
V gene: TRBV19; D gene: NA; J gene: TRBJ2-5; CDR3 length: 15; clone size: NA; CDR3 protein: CASSKPVSGQETQYF; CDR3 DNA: TGTGCCAGTAGTAAACCCGTCTCGGGGCAAGAGACCCAGTACTTC
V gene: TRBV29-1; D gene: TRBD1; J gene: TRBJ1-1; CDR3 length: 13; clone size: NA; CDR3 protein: CSVSYGQGTEAFF; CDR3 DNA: TGCAGCGTTTCCTACGGACAGGGCACTGAAGCTTTCTTT